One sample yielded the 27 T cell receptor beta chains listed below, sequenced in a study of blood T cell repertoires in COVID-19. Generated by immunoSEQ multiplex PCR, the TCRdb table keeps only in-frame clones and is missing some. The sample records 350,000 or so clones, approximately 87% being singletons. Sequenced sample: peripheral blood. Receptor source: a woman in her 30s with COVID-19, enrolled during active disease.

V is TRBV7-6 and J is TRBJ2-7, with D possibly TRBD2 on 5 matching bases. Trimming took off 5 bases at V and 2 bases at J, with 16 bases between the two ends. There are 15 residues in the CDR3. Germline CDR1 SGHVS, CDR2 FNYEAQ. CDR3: CASSLPPEAPYEQYF. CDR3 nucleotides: TGTGCCAGCAGCCTGCCCCCGGAGGCCCCCTACGAGCAGTACTTC.

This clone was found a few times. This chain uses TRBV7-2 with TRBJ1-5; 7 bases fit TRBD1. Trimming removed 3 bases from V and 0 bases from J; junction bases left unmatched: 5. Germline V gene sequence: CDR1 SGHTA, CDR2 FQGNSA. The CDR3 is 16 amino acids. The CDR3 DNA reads TGTGCCAGCAGCTTGGTAGGGGGCAGTAGCAATCAGCCCCAGCATTTT. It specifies CASSLVGGSSNQPQHF.

The CDR3 DNA reads TGTGCCAGCAGCCAAGATAGGAGGATCCAGCCCCAGCATTTT. Translating it yields CASSQDRRIQPQHF. This chain links TRBV3-1 (or the pseudogene TRBV3-2) with TRBJ1-5, with unresolved D. Germline loops: CDR1 LGHDT, CDR2 YNNKEL (reference sequence). The length of the CDR3 is 14 residues. V shed 0 bases and J shed 7 bases, with 10 bases lying between them.

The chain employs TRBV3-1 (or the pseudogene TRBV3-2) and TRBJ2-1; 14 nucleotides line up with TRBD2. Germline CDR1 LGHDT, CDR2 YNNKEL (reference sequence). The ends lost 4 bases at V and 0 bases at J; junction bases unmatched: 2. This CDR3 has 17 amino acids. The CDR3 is CASSLGTSGSSYNEQFF. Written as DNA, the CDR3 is TGTGCCAGCAGCCTAGGGACTAGCGGGAGCTCCTACAATGAGCAGTTCTTC.

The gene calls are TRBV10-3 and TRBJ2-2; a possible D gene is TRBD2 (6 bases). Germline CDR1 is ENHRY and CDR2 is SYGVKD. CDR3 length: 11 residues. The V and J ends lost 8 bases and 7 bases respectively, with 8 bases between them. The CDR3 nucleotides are TGTGCCATCCACGGGGGCGGGGAGCTGTTTTTT. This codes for CAIHGGGELFF.

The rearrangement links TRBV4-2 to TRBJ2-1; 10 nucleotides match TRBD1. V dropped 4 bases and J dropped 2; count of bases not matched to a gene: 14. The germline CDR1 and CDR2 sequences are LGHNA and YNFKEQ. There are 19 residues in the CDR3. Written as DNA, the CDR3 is TGTGCCAGCAGCCGAGAAGCTCGACAGGGGGCAGGGACCTACAATGAGCAGTTCTTC. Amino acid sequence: CASSREARQGAGTYNEQFF.

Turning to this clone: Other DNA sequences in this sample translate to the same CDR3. The CDR3 DNA follows: TGTGCCAGCAGTTACGGCCGAACCTACGAGCAGTACTTC. Amino acid sequence: CASSYGRTYEQYF. The chain employs TRBV6-5 and TRBJ2-7, with D unresolved. The length of the CDR3 is 13 residues. In germline, CDR1 is MNHEY, CDR2 SVGAGI. V lost 2 bases and J 2 bases, leaving 7 bases between the germline ends.

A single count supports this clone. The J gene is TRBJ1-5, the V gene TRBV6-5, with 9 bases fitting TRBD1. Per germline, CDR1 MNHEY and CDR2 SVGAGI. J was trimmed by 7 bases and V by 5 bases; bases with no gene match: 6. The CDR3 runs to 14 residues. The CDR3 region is CASSPGQGSQPQHF. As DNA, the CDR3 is TGTGCCAGCAGTCCCGGACAGGGGAGCCAGCCCCAGCATTTT.

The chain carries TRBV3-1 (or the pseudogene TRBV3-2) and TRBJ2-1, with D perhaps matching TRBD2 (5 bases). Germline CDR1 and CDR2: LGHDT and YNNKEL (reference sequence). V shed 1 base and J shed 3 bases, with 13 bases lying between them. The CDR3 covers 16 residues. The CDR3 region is CASSQGDRELYNEQFF. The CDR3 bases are TGTGCCAGCAGCCAAGGGGATCGGGAACTCTACAATGAGCAGTTCTTC.

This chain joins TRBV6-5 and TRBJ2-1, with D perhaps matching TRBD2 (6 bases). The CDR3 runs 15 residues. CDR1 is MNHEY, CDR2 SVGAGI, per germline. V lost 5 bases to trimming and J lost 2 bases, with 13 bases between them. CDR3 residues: CASSHGGRAYNEQFF. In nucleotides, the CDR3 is TGTGCCAGCAGTCATGGGGGGAGAGCCTACAATGAGCAGTTCTTC.

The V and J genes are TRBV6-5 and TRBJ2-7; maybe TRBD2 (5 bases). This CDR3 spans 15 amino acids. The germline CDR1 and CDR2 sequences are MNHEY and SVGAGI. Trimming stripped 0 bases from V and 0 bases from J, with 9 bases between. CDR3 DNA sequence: TGTGCCAGCAGTTACTCTTGGAGGCCCTCCTACGAGCAGTACTTC. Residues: CASSYSWRPSYEQYF.

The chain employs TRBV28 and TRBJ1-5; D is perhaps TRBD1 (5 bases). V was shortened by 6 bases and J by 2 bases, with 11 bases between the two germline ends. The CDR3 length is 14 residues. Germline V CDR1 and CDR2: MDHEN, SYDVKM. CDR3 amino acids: CASRNRLRNQPQHF. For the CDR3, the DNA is TGTGCCAGCAGGAACAGGCTCCGCAATCAGCCCCAGCATTTT.

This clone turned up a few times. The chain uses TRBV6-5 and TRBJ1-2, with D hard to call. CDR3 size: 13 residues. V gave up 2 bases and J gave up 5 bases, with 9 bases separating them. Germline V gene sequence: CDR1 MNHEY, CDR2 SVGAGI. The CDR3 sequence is CASSYSRLYGYTF. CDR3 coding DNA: TGTGCCAGCAGTTACAGCCGCCTATATGGCTACACCTTC.

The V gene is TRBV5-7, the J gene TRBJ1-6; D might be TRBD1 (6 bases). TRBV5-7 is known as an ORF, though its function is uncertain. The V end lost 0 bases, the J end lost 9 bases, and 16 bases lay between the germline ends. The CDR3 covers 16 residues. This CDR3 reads CASSLGGPKGRSPLHF. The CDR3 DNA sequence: TGTGCCAGCAGCTTGGGGGGGCCCAAGGGGCGTTCACCCCTCCACTTT.

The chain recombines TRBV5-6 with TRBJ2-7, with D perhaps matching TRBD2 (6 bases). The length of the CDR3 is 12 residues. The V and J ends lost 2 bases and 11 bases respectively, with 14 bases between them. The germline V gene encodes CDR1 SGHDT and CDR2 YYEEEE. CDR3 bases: TGTGCCAGCAGCTTCGGGGAGGTTGGCGAGTACTTC. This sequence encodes CASSFGEVGEYF.

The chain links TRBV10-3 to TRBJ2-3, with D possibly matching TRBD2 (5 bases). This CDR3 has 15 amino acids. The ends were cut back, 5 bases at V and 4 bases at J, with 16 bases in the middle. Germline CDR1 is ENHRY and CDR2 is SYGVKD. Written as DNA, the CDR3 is TGTGCCATCAGTAGAAAAGATGGGCGGGCAGATACGCAGTATTTT. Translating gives CAISRKDGRADTQYF.

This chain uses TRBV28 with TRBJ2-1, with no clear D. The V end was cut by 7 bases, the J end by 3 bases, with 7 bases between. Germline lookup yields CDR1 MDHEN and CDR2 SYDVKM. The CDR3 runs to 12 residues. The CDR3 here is CASTRGYNEQFF. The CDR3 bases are TGTGCCAGCACCCGAGGCTACAATGAGCAGTTCTTC.

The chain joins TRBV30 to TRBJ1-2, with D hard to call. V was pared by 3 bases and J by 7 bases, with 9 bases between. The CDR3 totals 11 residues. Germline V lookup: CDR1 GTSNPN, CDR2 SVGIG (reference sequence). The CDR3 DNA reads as TGTGCCTGGAGCAATCGGGGTGGCTACACCTTC. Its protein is CAWSNRGGYTF.

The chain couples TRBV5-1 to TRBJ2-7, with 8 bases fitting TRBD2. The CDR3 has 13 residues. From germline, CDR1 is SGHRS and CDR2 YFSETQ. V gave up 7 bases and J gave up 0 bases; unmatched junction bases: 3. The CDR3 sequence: CASGLANSYEQYF. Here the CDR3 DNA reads TGCGCCAGCGGACTAGCAAACTCCTACGAGCAGTACTTC.

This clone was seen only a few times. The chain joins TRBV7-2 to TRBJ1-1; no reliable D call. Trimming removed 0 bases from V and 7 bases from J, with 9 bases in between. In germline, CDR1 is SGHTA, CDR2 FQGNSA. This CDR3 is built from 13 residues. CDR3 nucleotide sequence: TGTGCCAGCAGCTTAGCGTGGGGAGATGAAGCTTTCTTT. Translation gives CASSLAWGDEAFF.

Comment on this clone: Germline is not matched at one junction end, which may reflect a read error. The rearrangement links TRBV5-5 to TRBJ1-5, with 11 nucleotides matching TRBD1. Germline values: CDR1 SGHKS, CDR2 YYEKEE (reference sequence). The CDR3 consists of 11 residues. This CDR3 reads CASSPGQGVPF. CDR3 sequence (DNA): TGTGCCAGCAGCCCGGGACAGGGGGTCCCCTTT.

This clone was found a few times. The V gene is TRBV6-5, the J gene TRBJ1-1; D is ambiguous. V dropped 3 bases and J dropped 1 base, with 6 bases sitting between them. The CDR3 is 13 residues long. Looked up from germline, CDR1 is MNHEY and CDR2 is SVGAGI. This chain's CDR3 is CASSYEKNTEAFF. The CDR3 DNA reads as TGTGCCAGCAGTTATGAGAAGAACACTGAAGCTTTCTTT.

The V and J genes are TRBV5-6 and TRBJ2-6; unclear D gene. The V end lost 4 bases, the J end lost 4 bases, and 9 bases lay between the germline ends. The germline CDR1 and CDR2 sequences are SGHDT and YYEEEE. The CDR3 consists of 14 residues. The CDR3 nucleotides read TGTGCCAGCAGCCTAGAGTTGGGGGCCAACGTCCTGACTTTC. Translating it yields CASSLELGANVLTF.

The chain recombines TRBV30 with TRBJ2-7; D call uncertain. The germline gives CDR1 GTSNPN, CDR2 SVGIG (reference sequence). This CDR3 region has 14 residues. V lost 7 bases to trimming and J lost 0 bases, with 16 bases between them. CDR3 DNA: TGTGCCTTGAAGAGCCCAAACCCCTCCTACGAGCAGTACTTC. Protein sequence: CALKSPNPSYEQYF.

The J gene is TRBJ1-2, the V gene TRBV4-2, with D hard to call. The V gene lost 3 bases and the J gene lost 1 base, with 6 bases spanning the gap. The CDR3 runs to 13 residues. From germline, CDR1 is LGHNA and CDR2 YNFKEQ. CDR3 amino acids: CASSQEDNYGYTF. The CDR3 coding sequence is TGTGCCAGCAGCCAGGAGGATAACTATGGCTACACCTTC.

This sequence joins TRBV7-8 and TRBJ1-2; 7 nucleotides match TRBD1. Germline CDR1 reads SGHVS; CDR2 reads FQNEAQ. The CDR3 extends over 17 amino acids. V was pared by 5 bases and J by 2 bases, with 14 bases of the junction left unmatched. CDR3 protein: CASSPTYRQGSNYGYTF. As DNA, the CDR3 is TGTGCCAGCAGCCCAACCTACCGACAGGGTTCCAACTATGGCTACACCTTC.

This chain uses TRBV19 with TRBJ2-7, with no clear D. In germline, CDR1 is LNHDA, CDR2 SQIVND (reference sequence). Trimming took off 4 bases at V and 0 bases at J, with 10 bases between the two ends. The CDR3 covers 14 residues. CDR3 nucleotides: TGTGCCAGTAGTAGAAGCGCCCGCTCCTACGAGCAGTACTTC. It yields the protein CASSRSARSYEQYF.